The 7 T cell receptor beta chains given below trace back to one sample, sequenced in a study of OX40 agonist ivuxolimab in advanced cancers. Libraries were prepared by immunoSEQ multiplex PCR; TCRdb keeps only in-frame clonotypes and omits some of them. The sample consists of some 49,000 clones, 80% to 90% of them appearing once. The sample consisted of CD4+ or CD8+ T cells sorted from blood, taken in a trial of the OX40 agonist ivuxolimab. All receptors come from an adult with an advanced solid tumor such as melanoma, head and neck, liver or kidney cancer.

V gene TRBV19 combines with J gene TRBJ2-1, with TRBD2 matching over 7 bases. The CDR3 has 14 amino acids. Germline trimming cut 6 bases from V and 2 bases from J; bases unmatched to any gene: 4. The germline V gene has CDR1 LNHDA and CDR2 SQIVND (reference sequence). For the CDR3, the DNA is TGTGCCAGTAGCTTGGGGACTACCTACAATGAGCAGTTCTTC. Amino acid sequence: CASSLGTTYNEQFF. Using reference TRBV19 and TRBJ2-1 for the parts outside the CDR3, the full variable domain is DGGITQSPKYLFRKEGQNVTLSCEQNLNHDAMYWYRQDPGQGLRLIYYSQIVNDFQKGDIAEGYSVSREKKESFPLTVTSAQKNPTAFYLCASSLGTTYNEQFFGPGTRLTVL.

The rearrangement links TRBV5-1 to TRBJ2-3; D ambiguous. The V gene lost 1 base and the J gene lost 0 bases, with 6 bases spanning the gap. Germline-derived CDR1 and CDR2 are SGHRS and YFSETQ. The CDR3 sequence is 14 residues long. This CDR3 reads CASSLKLSTDTQYF. The CDR3 bases are TGCGCCAGCAGCTTGAAACTGAGCACAGATACGCAGTATTTT.

The V and J genes are TRBV10-3 and TRBJ1-2, with 8 positions matching TRBD1. The trim removed 8 bases at V and 4 bases at J, leaving 6 bases unmatched. Germline CDR1 reads ENHRY; CDR2 reads SYGVKD. CDR3 size: 13 residues. The CDR3: CAIWTGQGYGYTF. The DNA for the CDR3 is TGTGCCATCTGGACAGGGCAGGGCTATGGCTACACCTTC.

This clone was recorded only once. This chain links TRBV2 with TRBJ1-4; 7 bases fit TRBD1. Trimming removed 7 bases from V and 4 bases from J; junction bases left unmatched: 6. The length of the CDR3 is 14 residues. The germline CDR1 and CDR2 sequences are SNHLY and FYNNEI. CDR3 DNA sequence: TGTGCCAGCACCCGGGACAGCTATAATGAAAAACTGTTTTTT. This encodes CASTRDSYNEKLFF.

The chain carries TRBV5-4 and TRBJ2-6; D gene unclear. Germline V gene lookup returns CDR1 SGHNT and CDR2 YYREEE (reference sequence). Trimming left V 4 bases short and J 2 bases short, with 7 bases between. The CDR3 has 14 residues. The CDR3 protein is CASSPSAGANVLTF. The CDR3 coding sequence is TGTGCCAGCAGCCCTAGTGCTGGGGCCAACGTCCTGACTTTC. Combining the CDR3 with reference TRBV5-4 and TRBJ2-6 gives the whole variable domain ETGVTQSPTHLIKTRGQQVTLRCSSQSGHNTVSWYQQALGQGPQFIFQYYREEENGRGNFPPRFSGLQFPNYSSELNVNALELDDSALYLCASSPSAGANVLTFGAGSRLTVL.

The chain combines TRBV4-1 with TRBJ2-5; D gene uncertain. V was pared by 4 bases and J by 4 bases, with 7 bases between. The CDR3 extends over 12 amino acids. Germline CDR1 MGHRA, CDR2 YSYEKL. Here the CDR3 DNA reads TGCGCCAGCAGCCGGGTCGGAGAGACCCAGTACTTC. It yields the protein CASSRVGETQYF.

The chain combines TRBV7-3 with TRBJ2-1, with 10 nucleotides matching TRBD2. V gave up 4 bases and J gave up 1 base; unmatched junction bases: 4. CDR1 and CDR2 (germline): SGHTA, FQGTGA. CDR3 length: 16 residues. The CDR3 coding sequence is TGTGCCAGCAGCTACCTAGCGGGAGAGTCCTACAATGAGCAGTTCTTC. Translation gives CASSYLAGESYNEQFF.